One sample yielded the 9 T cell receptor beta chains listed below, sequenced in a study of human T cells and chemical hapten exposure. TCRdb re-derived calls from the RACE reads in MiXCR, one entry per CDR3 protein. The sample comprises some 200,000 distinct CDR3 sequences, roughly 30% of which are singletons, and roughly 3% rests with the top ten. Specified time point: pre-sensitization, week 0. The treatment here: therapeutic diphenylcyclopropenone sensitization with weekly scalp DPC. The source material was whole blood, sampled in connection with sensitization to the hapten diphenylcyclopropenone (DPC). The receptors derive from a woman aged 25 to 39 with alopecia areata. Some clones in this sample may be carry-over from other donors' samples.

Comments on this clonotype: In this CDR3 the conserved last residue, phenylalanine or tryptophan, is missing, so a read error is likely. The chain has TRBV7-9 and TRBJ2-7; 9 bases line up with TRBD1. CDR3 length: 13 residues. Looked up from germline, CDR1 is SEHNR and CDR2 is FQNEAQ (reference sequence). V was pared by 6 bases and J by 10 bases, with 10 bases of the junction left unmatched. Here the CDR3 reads CASSSSQGAEQYL. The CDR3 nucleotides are TGTGCCAGCAGTTCATCACAGGGGGCGGAACAGTACCTC.

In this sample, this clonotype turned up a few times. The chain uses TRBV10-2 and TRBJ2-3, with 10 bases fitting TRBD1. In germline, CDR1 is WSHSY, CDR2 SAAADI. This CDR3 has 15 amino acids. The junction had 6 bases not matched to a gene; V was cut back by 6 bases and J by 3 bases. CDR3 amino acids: CASRTRTGGTDTQYF. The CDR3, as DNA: TGCGCCAGCAGGACCAGGACAGGGGGGACAGATACGCAGTATTTT.

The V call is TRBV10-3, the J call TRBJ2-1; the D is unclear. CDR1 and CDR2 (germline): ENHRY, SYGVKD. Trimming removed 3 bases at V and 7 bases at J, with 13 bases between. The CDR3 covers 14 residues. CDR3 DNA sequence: TGTGCCATCAGTGATGCTAGGATTCAAAATGAGCAGTTCTTC. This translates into CAISDARIQNEQFF.

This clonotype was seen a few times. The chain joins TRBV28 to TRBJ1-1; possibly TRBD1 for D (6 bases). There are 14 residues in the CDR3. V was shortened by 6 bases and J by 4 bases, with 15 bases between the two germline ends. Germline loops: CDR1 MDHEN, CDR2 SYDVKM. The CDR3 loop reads CASSFQGPGTEAFF. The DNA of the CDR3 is TGTGCCAGCAGCTTTCAGGGGCCCGGCACTGAAGCTTTCTTT. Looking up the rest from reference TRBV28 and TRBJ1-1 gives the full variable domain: DVKVTQSSRYLVKRTGEKVFLECVQDMDHENMFWYRQDPGLGLRLIYFSYDVKMKEKGDIPEGYSVSREKKERFSLILESASTNQTSMYLCASSFQGPGTEAFFGQGTRLTVV.

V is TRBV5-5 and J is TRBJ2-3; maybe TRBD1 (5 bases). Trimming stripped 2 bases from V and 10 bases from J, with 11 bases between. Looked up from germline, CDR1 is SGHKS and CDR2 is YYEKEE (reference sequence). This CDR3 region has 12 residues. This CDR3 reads CASSFSRGAQYF. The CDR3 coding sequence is TGTGCCAGCAGCTTTTCAAGGGGTGCGCAGTATTTT.

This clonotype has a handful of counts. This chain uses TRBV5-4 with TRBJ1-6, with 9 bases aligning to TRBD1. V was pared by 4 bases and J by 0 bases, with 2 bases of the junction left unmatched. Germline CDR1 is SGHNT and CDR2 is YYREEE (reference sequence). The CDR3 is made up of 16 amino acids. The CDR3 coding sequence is TGTGCCAGCAGCACAGGGGGCAGCTCCTATAATTCACCCCTCCACTTT. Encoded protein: CASSTGGSSYNSPLHF.

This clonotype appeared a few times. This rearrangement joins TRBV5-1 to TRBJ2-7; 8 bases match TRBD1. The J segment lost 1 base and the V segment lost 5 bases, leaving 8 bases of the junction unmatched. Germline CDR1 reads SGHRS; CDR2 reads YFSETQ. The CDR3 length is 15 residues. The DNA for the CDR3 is TGCGCCAGCAGAGGACAGGGCGCGAGATCCTACGAGCAGTACTTC. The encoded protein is CASRGQGARSYEQYF.

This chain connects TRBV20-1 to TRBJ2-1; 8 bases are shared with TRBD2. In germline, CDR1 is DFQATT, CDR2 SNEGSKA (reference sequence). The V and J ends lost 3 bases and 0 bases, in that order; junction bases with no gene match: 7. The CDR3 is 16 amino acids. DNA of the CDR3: TGCAGTGCTAGGTTTAGCGGGGATAACTCCTACAATGAGCAGTTCTTC. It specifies CSARFSGDNSYNEQFF.

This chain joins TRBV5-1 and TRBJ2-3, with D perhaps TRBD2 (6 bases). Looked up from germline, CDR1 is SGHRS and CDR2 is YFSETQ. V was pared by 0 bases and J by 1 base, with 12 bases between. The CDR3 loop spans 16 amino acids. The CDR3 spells CASSLGRGLGTDTQYF. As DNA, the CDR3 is TGCGCCAGCAGCTTGGGGCGGGGTCTGGGCACAGATACGCAGTATTTT.